Given below is one T cell receptor (beta chain) in context. As yet, its antigen is unknown. Other DNA sequences from this sample encode an identical CDR3 as well. The primer mix had 60 Vbeta and 13 Jbeta primers. Only in-frame clones appear in the TCRdb table, and some are missing; sequencing was by immunoSEQ multiplex PCR. The repertoire has some 170,000 clones, approximately 80% of them found once; the top ten carry around 4%. Per germline, CDR1 SGHTA and CDR2 FQGNSA. The length of the CDR3 is 13 residues. Unmatched junction bases numbered 3, after V lost 0 bases and J lost 7 bases. The sample belongs to a study of cytomegalovirus exposure and HLA in healthy donors. Broader study findings: Specific recognition of CMV antigens was confirmed in vitro for three chains (all CMV-associated). As was reported, the HLA-A and HLA-B alleles of most subjects were accurately predicted from TCR beta sequences. Later on, analysis showed that most CMV-associated TCR beta chains appeared to be HLA-restricted. The likely origin of a cluster of highly shared sequence variants was a sequencing artifact.

Sequenced: PBMCs. The chain carries TRBV7-2 and TRBJ2-7; 7 positions match TRBD2. This clonotype originated in a man in his forties or fifties in good health and CMV-seronegative. The CDR3: CASSLAGGREQYF. CDR3 bases: TGTGCCAGCAGCTTAGCGGGGGGGAGGGAGCAGTACTTC.